This is a list of T cell receptor beta chains from one sample in a study of OX40 agonist ivuxolimab in advanced cancers. Clones were read by immunoSEQ multiplex PCR, and TCRdb kept only the in-frame ones, dropping some. The sample includes more than 55,000 clones, roughly four fifths of them seen just once. The sequenced sample was CD4+ or CD8+ T cells sorted from blood, obtained in a trial of the OX40 agonist ivuxolimab. The source is an adult with an advanced solid tumor such as melanoma, head and neck, liver or kidney cancer. Each CDR3 is given with its conserved first and last residue. The D gene is left open where the match is weak. The size entry is marked missing in some rows and otherwise reads once, few, many or a size class.

clone size	D gene	V gene	J gene	CDR3 length	CDR3 protein	CDR3 DNA
NA	TRBD2	TRBV9	TRBJ2-1	15	CASSVGGGNYNEQFF	TGTGCCAGCAGCGTCGGGGGAGGGAACTACAATGAGCAGTTCTTC
NA	NA	TRBV5-1	TRBJ1-1	16	CASSLAPQARGTEAFF	TGCGCCAGCAGCTTGGCACCCCAGGCTAGGGGCACTGAAGCTTTCTTT
NA	TRBD1	TRBV11-2	TRBJ1-1	14	CASRETGPNTEAFF	TGTGCCAGCAGGGAGACAGGGCCGAACACTGAAGCTTTCTTT
once	TRBD1	TRBV7-8	TRBJ2-7	14	CASSTWTGAYEQYF	TGTGCCAGCAGCACCTGGACAGGGGCCTACGAGCAGTACTTC
NA	NA	TRBV30	TRBJ2-4	12	CAWSPGSHIQYF	TGTGCCTGGAGTCCGGGGAGTCACATTCAGTACTTC
NA	TRBD1	TRBV2	TRBJ2-7	13	CASSGQGPYEQYF	TGTGCCAGCAGTGGACAGGGCCCCTACGAGCAGTACTTC
NA	TRBD1	TRBV30	TRBJ1-5	15	CAWSVGQGANQPQHF	TGTGCCTGGAGTGTCGGACAGGGGGCCAATCAGCCCCAGCATTTT
NA	TRBD1	TRBV6-1	TRBJ2-1	13	CASSLTGGNEQFF	TGTGCCAGCAGCCTGACAGGGGGGAATGAGCAGTTCTTC
NA	NA	TRBV30	TRBJ2-6	14	CAWSPPSGANVLTF	TGTGCCTGGAGCCCCCCCTCTGGGGCCAACGTCCTGACTTTC
NA	NA	TRBV18	TRBJ2-5	13	CASSQAPQETQYF	TGTGCCAGCTCGCAGGCACCCCAAGAGACCCAGTACTTC
NA	TRBD1	TRBV19	TRBJ2-3	14	CASSMGQGADTQYF	TGTGCCAGTAGTATGGGACAGGGGGCAGATACGCAGTATTTT
NA	TRBD2	TRBV10-3	TRBJ2-3	14	CAIYPGGITDTQYF	TGTGCCATCTACCCCGGGGGGATCACAGATACGCAGTATTTT
NA	NA	TRBV28	TRBJ1-3	17	CASSLYAADTLGNTIYF	TGTGCCAGCAGTTTATACGCCGCGGATACTCTTGGGAACACCATATATTTT
NA	TRBD1	TRBV6-6	TRBJ1-6	16	CASSYLTGRSDSPLHF	TGTGCCAGCAGTTACCTGACAGGGAGGTCCGATTCACCCCTCCACTTT
NA	NA	TRBV18	TRBJ1-6	15	CASSPRQQGNSPLHF	TGTGCCAGCTCACCGAGACAGCAGGGTAATTCACCCCTCCACTTT
NA	NA	TRBV7-3	TRBJ2-1	15	CASSPRPGSYNEQFF	TGTGCCAGCAGCCCTCGACCAGGCTCCTACAATGAGCAGTTCTTC
NA	NA	TRBV19	TRBJ2-7	11	CASSASYEQYF	TGTGCCAGTAGTGCCAGCTACGAGCAGTACTTC
once	NA	TRBV2	TRBJ1-2	15	CASNRLDSTNYGYTF	TGTGCCAGCAATAGGCTAGACAGTACTAACTATGGCTACACCTTC
NA	NA	TRBV5-4	TRBJ2-7	15	CASSSLSEGLYEQYF	TGTGCCAGCAGCTCACTTTCGGAGGGCCTCTACGAGCAGTACTTC
NA	NA	TRBV6-6	TRBJ2-7	14	CASSSGAGFYEQYF	TGTGCCAGCAGTTCTGGAGCCGGTTTCTACGAGCAGTACTTC
NA	NA	TRBV15	TRBJ2-1	15	CATSRANHFATEQFF	TGTGCCACCAGCAGAGCTAACCACTTCGCGACTGAGCAGTTCTTC
NA	NA	TRBV29-1	TRBJ2-5	14	CSVVSGAWGETQYF	TGCAGCGTTGTGTCAGGAGCTTGGGGAGAGACCCAGTACTTC
NA	TRBD1	TRBV11-2	TRBJ1-6	17	CASSLTGARSIGSPLHF	TGTGCCAGCAGCCTTACAGGGGCTCGTTCAATAGGTTCACCCCTCCACTTT
NA	NA	TRBV4-2	TRBJ1-2	13	CASSLGRTYGYTF	TGTGCCAGCAGCTTGGGCAGGACCTATGGCTACACCTTC
NA	TRBD2	TRBV2	TRBJ2-3	16	CASSEWGTSGTDTQYF	TGTGCCAGCAGTGAATGGGGGACTAGCGGCACAGATACGCAGTATTTT
NA	NA	TRBV7-9	TRBJ2-7	14	CASSDGPGFREQYF	TGTGCCAGCAGCGACGGCCCGGGGTTTCGGGAGCAGTACTTC
NA	NA	TRBV6-5	TRBJ1-3	15	CASSRDRSSGNTIYF	TGTGCCAGCAGTAGAGACAGGAGCTCTGGAAACACCATATATTTT
NA	TRBD2	TRBV19	TRBJ2-3	17	CASTRSAGAVYTDTQYF	TGTGCCAGTACTAGATCGGCGGGAGCGGTTTATACAGATACGCAGTATTTT
NA	TRBD1	TRBV28	TRBJ1-6	12	CATGTGESPLHF	TGTGCCACCGGGACAGGGGAATCACCCCTCCACTTT
NA	NA	TRBV21-1	TRBJ1-1	14	CASSRLRGSTEAFF	TGTGCCAGCAGCCGCCTACGGGGCAGTACTGAAGCTTTCTTT
few	NA	TRBV7-8	TRBJ2-7	13	CASSWDGSYEQYF	TGTGCCAGCAGCTGGGACGGCTCCTACGAGCAGTACTTC
NA	NA	TRBV5-1	TRBJ2-7	15	CASSRQGTAPYEQYF	TGCGCCAGCAGCCGCCAGGGGACGGCCCCCTACGAGCAGTACTTC
NA	NA	TRBV5-4	TRBJ2-7	14	CASSRSPGINEQYF	TGTGCCAGCAGCCGATCCCCCGGGATCAACGAGCAGTACTTC
NA	NA	TRBV27	TRBJ2-7	15	CASSGSGSSPYEQYF	TGTGCCAGCAGTGGCAGTGGTAGCAGCCCCTACGAGCAGTACTTC
NA	NA	TRBV6-6	TRBJ2-5	15	CASSYSVSGQETQYF	TGTGCCAGCAGTTACTCTGTTAGCGGACAAGAGACCCAGTACTTC
NA	NA	TRBV4-1	TRBJ1-3	16	CASSQVSRPYENTIYF	TGCGCCAGCAGCCAAGTGTCCCGACCTTATGAAAACACCATATATTTT
NA	NA	TRBV5-6	TRBJ1-2	13	CASSLQGPNGYTF	TGTGCCAGCAGCTTACAGGGTCCTAATGGCTACACCTTC
few	NA	TRBV5-1	TRBJ1-1	15	CASSSTASPKTEAFF	TGCGCCAGCAGCTCGACAGCCTCCCCGAAGACTGAAGCTTTCTTT
NA	NA	TRBV27	TRBJ1-6	12	CASSLYDSPLHF	TGTGCCAGCAGTTTATATGATTCACCCCTCCACTTT
once	TRBD1	TRBV9	TRBJ2-7	15	CASSPGQGKTYEQYF	TGTGCCAGCAGCCCCGGACAGGGTAAGACCTACGAGCAGTACTTC
NA	NA	TRBV6-5	TRBJ1-2	14	CASKQALANYGYTF	TGTGCCAGCAAACAGGCGTTAGCTAACTATGGCTACACCTTC
NA	NA	TRBV7-3	TRBJ2-3	13	CASSFRWGDTQYF	TGTGCCAGCAGCTTTCGTTGGGGAGATACGCAGTATTTT
NA	NA	TRBV7-9	TRBJ2-1	15	CASHTGQGSYNEQFF	TGTGCCAGCCACACGGGCCAGGGATCCTACAATGAGCAGTTCTTC